This T cell receptor (beta chain) was retrieved from a study of blood T cell repertoires in COVID-19. As for the study in general: COVID-19 samples collected from the United States, Italy and Spain covered acute and convalescent phases. The analysed material was cDNA or gDNA that came from T cells, B-cell-depleted T cells, or PBMCs.

The study drew participants aged about 18 to 89 years from under 30 US areas. Participants were placed into cohorts based on the clinical history they reported. Some clones are missing from TCRdb's copy, which holds only in-frame ones; the method was immunoSEQ multiplex PCR. The repertoire consists of about 180,000 clones, with about 88% occurring once and the leading ten covering 7% to 8%. The germline V and J ends were trimmed by 2 bases and 0 bases, with 8 bases remaining between them. Germline assignment: CDR1 MNHNS and CDR2 SASEGT. The length of the CDR3 is 16 residues. The clonotype was recovered from a woman aged 50 to 60 who had recovered from COVID-19. The rearrangement uses TRBV6-1 and TRBJ2-6, with D maybe TRBD2 (5 bases). The sequencing sample was made of PBMCs or T cells enriched from blood (not recorded which). The CDR3, as DNA: TGTGCCAGCAGTGAAATTGGGAGCTCTGGGGCCAACGTCCTGACTTTC. Its translation: CASSEIGSSGANVLTF.